The source of this T cell receptor beta chain is a study of vaccination and CD4 T cells after COVID-19. In the study overall: The convalescents included six males and four females, and among them two were Hispanic while seven were Caucasian. The post-COVID samples were taken a median roughly 94 days after diagnosis, anywhere from 35 to 161. The cells were exposed to overlapping spike peptides originating from SARS-CoV-2, HCoV-NL63, HCoV-OC43 and HCoV-229E for stimulation.

A few counts support this clonotype. Its antigen is unknown. Cultured CD4+ T cell DNA underwent sequencing with the Oncomine TCR Beta short-read assay. TCRdb analysed the PCR reads with MiXCR anew, one entry per CDR3 protein. The data contain about 15,000 distinct CDR3 sequences, about 51% of them seen just once; the ten biggest clones take up roughly 20%. Treatment: approximately nine-day PBMC culture with coronavirus spike peptide pools or control peptides (ViraFEST assay). Unmatched junction bases numbered 15, after V lost 12 bases and J lost 2 bases. The CDR3 consists of 16 residues. CDR1 and CDR2 from the germline V gene are KGHDR and SFDVKD.

The sample here was CD4+ T cells from blood, cultured in vitro, taken before SARS-CoV-2 vaccination. J is TRBJ1-5 and V is TRBV24-1; 7 bases agree with TRBD1. The receptor's source is a human donor who had recovered from COVID-19. The CDR3 DNA reads TGTGCCCCCGATAGAATTAACAGGGGAGGCAATCAGCCCCAGCATTTT. This gives the protein CAPDRINRGGNQPQHF.